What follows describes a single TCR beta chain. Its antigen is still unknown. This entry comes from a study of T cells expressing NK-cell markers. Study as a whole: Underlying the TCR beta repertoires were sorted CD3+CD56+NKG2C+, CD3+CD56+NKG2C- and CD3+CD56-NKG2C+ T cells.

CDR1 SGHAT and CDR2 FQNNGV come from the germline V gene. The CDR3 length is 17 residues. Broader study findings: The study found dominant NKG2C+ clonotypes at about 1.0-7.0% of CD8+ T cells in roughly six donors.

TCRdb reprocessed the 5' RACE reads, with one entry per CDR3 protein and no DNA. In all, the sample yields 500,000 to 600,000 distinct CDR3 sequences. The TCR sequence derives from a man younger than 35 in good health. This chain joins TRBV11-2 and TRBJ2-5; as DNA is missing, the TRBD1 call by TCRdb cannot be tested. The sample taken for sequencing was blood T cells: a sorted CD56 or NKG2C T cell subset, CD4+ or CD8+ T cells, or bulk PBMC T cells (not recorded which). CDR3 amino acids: CASRPPVTGTIQETQYF.